The sequence of this T cell receptor (beta chain) was determined in a study of PD-L1 blockade in urothelial cancer (dated by TCRdb to the late 2010s). As for the study more broadly: All patients started therapy in the mid-2010s and received atezolizumab 1,200 mg intravenously every 3 weeks. Patients had an ECOG performance status of 0 or 1 and had received between 0 and 3 prior chemotherapy regimens. Blood samples were analyzed 3 weeks after the start of treatment (second dose) and 6 weeks after the start of treatment. Fewer than ten patients reached durable clinical benefit, while 20 patients did not. Whole exome sequencing and RNA sequencing of pretreatment tumors were performed alongside TCR sequencing in the same patients. Pretreatment blood TCR-seq was available for about 28 patients, at least one posttreatment blood collection was obtained for some 25 patients, and tumor TCR-seq was available for some 25 patients. Blood samples gave median yields of about 140,000 T cells and tens of thousands of unique TCRs, along with a median clonality of around 0.08. Progression-free survival longer than 6 months counted as durable clinical benefit, and TCR features were additionally tested against both progression-free and overall survival. TCR sequencing covered pretreatment tumor samples and matched, serially collected peripheral blood taken before and after atezolizumab treatment. The study was an exploratory multi-omic analysis of somatic, immune and clinical correlates of response to PD-L1 blockade with atezolizumab in urothelial cancer. Twenty-five of 29 patients were identified as males with urothelial cancer of bladder origin, and a prior smoking history was reported by 18 of 29 patients.

To estimate absolute template abundance from read counts, synthetic TCR analog templates were spiked into each PCR. The immunoSEQ assay used bias-controlled V and J gene primers to amplify TCRbeta CDR3 regions from genomic DNA. Rearranged TCRbeta segments were sequenced at approximately 20X coverage. Per the authors' processing: Sequencing errors were corrected by clustering and CDR3s were annotated against IMGT to assign V, D and J genes. Downstream analyses used only productive TCRbeta rearrangements and left out out-of-frame or stop-codon sequences. Clonality was calculated as one minus the Shannon entropy normalized by the log of the number of unique productive sequences. Clones differing between time points or between blood and tumor were identified using Fisher's exact test with Benjamini-Hochberg correction, with an adjusted p below 0.01 applied as the threshold. TCRdb provides this immuneACCESS table in a form limited to in-frame rearrangements. Some clones are lacking; in checked studies, under half of them reflect an unresolved V gene, and why the rest are absent is not known. For V, J and clone size, that table is used; D and trimming come from the DNA. The sample table holds 85,000 to 100,000 clones, of which around 86% were seen once. 2% of the sample is taken by the ten largest.

Overall study results and their limits: At 3 weeks after the start of treatment, tumor-associated TCR clones in peripheral blood had expanded more in patients with durable benefit (n ≈ 20, p = 0.022). Improved progression-free and overall survival was found to be associated with pretreatment peripheral blood TCR clonality below the median. Because of the small sample size (n ≈ 30) and the many exploratory analyses performed, the results are intended to be regarded as hypothesis-generating.

The germline V gene supplies CDR1 SGHTA and CDR2 FQGNSA. The CDR3, cysteine through phenylalanine, is 14 amino acids long. The kept DNA is CDR3 alone, 42 bases in frame from the first base. At the junction V is shortened by 7 bases and J by 3 bases; bases outside the gene matches: 6. A word on this clone: Its recognized antigen is unknown. Base qualities are not provided; no much larger clone lies one nucleotide away.

The sample's time point, from its label and the paper: pretreatment peripheral blood. The cohort comprised fewer than 35 patients with locally advanced or metastatic urothelial carcinoma treated at Memorial Sloan Kettering on a trial protocol. Peripheral blood mononuclear cells were collected pretreatment and during treatment, with between 1 and 8 total time points per patient. The Qiagen DNeasy Blood extraction kit was used to purify genomic DNA from total PBMCs and from tumor samples. Collected pretreatment and during treatment, PBMCs were isolated and stored as previously described. The clonotype originates from a man aged 60-69 years with urothelial cancer. This receptor chain uses TRBV7-2 and TRBJ2-7, with 10 middle bases fitting TRBD1. The specimen was PBMCs, collected around atezolizumab (anti-PD-L1) treatment. The CDR3 protein is CASIPGQGFYEQYF. The nucleotide sequence is given as TGTGCCAGCATCCCGGGACAGGGGTTCTACGAGCAGTACTTC.